The clone carrying this T cell receptor (beta chain) was found many times. Its antigen remains unidentified. V lost 3 bases and J 3 bases, leaving 12 bases between the germline ends. Germline V gives CDR1 MNHEY, CDR2 SMNVEV (reference sequence). The CDR3 runs to 15 residues. The data belong to a study of T cells in Graves' hyperthyroidism and ophthalmopathy. Study results and limitations: Stable hyperthyroidism was told apart from ophthalmopathy by a model built on 13 V-J features.

TCR beta CDR3 regions were amplified from RNA. The primer set for the first-round RT-PCR of the TCR CDR3 was HTBI. TCRdb fed the multiplex PCR reads into MiXCR, producing one record per CDR3 protein. The sample includes roughly 530,000 distinct CDR3 sequences, over 15% of them seen just once. The V gene is TRBV27, the J gene TRBJ2-1; D call uncertain. The sample comprised blood. The TCR was taken from a woman aged 18-30 years with Graves' ophthalmopathy. The CDR3 DNA is TGTGCCAGCAGTTTGGGTAGATCTCTCTACAATGAGCAGTTCTTC. It specifies CASSLGRSLYNEQFF.